This T cell receptor (beta chain) originates from a study of blood T cell repertoires in COVID-19. Study context: PBMCs, B-cell-depleted T cells, or T cells provided the cDNA or gDNA that made up the material.

V trimming: 0 bases; J trimming: 3 bases; junction bases outside the gene matches: 4. The germline V gene encodes CDR1 SGDLS and CDR2 YYNGEE. This CDR3 is 15 amino acids long. During active infection, Seattle patients enrolled and were then monitored through disease. The method was immunoSEQ multiplex PCR; TCRdb's version includes in-frame clones alone and lacks a portion of them. The repertoire holds about 76,000 clones, 70% to 90% seen once, with 9.5% to 13% in the top ten. Sequencing input: peripheral blood. This clonotype was obtained from a man in his sixties with COVID-19, enrolled during active disease. This sequence joins TRBV9 and TRBJ2-3; 7 nucleotides align to TRBD1. CDR3 residues: CASSVVTGATDTQYF. The CDR3 DNA sequence: TGTGCCAGCAGCGTAGTAACAGGGGCGACAGATACGCAGTATTTT.